The 27 T cell receptor beta chains below all came from one sample that was sequenced in a study of blood T cell repertoires in COVID-19. Method: immunoSEQ multiplex PCR; TCRdb's copy keeps in-frame clones and lacks some. The top ten hold approximately 6.9% of the sample, which has fewer than 200,000 clones, 80% seen once. Sequenced: peripheral blood. Every receptor here comes from a man aged 60-69 years with acute or convalescent COVID-19.

The chain couples TRBV30 to TRBJ1-2; TRBD1 matches at 7 bases. After removal of 4 bases from V and 6 bases from J, the junction contained 5 bases not matched to a gene. This CDR3 comprises 12 residues. The germline CDR1 and CDR2 sequences are GTSNPN and SVGIG (reference sequence). The CDR3, as DNA: TGTGCCTGGAACCCGACAGGGAATGGCTACACCTTC. It specifies CAWNPTGNGYTF.

The chain joins TRBV12-3 or TRBV12-4 to TRBJ1-2; 7 bases align to TRBD1. V was pared by 8 bases and J by 7 bases, with 4 bases of the junction left unmatched. The CDR3 is 11 residues long. In nucleotides, the CDR3 is TGTGCCAGCCGGGACAGCTTTGGCTACACCTTC. Protein: CASRDSFGYTF.

The chain employs TRBV9 and TRBJ2-7, with a possible D match to TRBD1 (5 bases). In germline, CDR1 is SGDLS, CDR2 YYNGEE. Trimming took off 0 bases at V and 4 bases at J, with 5 bases between the two ends. The CDR3 sequence is 12 residues long. The CDR3 spells CASSVEGYEQYF. The CDR3 nucleotides are TGTGCCAGCAGCGTAGAGGGGTACGAGCAGTACTTC.

This chain uses TRBV4-1 with TRBJ1-4; 11 nucleotides agree with TRBD1. The CDR3 totals 16 residues. From germline, CDR1 is MGHRA and CDR2 YSYEKL. With 5 bases clipped from V and 5 bases from J, the junction kept 7 bases outside the gene matches. The CDR3 loop reads CASSKMRDRGNEKLFF. CDR3 nucleotides: TGCGCCAGCAGCAAAATGAGGGACAGGGGGAATGAAAAACTGTTTTTT.

This clone came up a few times. This chain connects TRBV19 to TRBJ1-1; 9 bases are a match to TRBD1. Germline CDR1 LNHDA, CDR2 SQIVND (reference sequence). The CDR3 is 14 residues long. V was clipped by 7 bases and J by 2 bases; unmatched bases: 5. The CDR3 nucleotides read TGTGCCAGTACCCGGGGACAGGGAAACACTGAAGCTTTCTTT. This sequence encodes CASTRGQGNTEAFF.

The V call is TRBV3-1 (or the pseudogene TRBV3-2), the J call TRBJ2-7, with 8 bases identical to TRBD1. The CDR3 is 13 amino acids. CDR1 and CDR2 from the germline V gene are LGHDT and YNNKEL (reference sequence). Trimming at V came to 4 bases and at J to 7 bases, leaving 6 bases not matched to a gene. This chain's CDR3 is CASSRDRLREQYF. Here the CDR3 DNA reads TGTGCCAGCAGCCGGGACAGGTTGCGGGAGCAGTACTTC.

J is TRBJ1-3 and V is TRBV7-2; possible D gene TRBD1, 6 bases. CDR1 and CDR2 from the germline V gene are SGHTA and FQGNSA. The germline V and J ends were trimmed by 2 bases and 0 bases, with 14 bases remaining between them. The CDR3 sequence is 17 residues long. The CDR3 sequence: CASSLYSTGSSGNTIYF. DNA for the CDR3: TGTGCCAGCAGCTTATATTCTACAGGGAGCTCTGGAAACACCATATATTTT.

This clone showed up just a few times. The germline gene is not matched at one end of the junction; a read error may be the cause. The chain is built from TRBV6-1 and TRBJ1-2, with 7 positions matching TRBD1. The CDR3 covers 14 residues. Germline V gene lookup returns CDR1 MNHNS and CDR2 SASEGT. The CDR3 DNA sequence: TGTGCCAGCAGGGAAGGGGGCGCAGTCTATGGCTACACCTTC. Amino acid sequence: CASREGGAVYGYTF.

V usage is TRBV7-3 and J usage is TRBJ2-1; 7 bases agree with TRBD2. V dropped 2 bases and J dropped 5; count of bases not matched to a gene: 12. CDR3 length equals 17 residues. Germline loops: CDR1 SGHTA, CDR2 FQGTGA. As DNA, the CDR3 is TGTGCCAGCAGCTTATTCTCGCGGGAGAAGGTCGACAATGAGCAGTTCTTC. Its translation: CASSLFSREKVDNEQFF.

This clone was picked up a small number of times. This chain links TRBV9 with TRBJ2-3, with TRBD2 identical over 11 bases. This CDR3 has 16 amino acids. The V and J ends lost 4 bases and 2 bases, in that order; junction bases with no gene match: 6. Germline CDR1 SGDLS, CDR2 YYNGEE. In nucleotides, the CDR3 is TGTGCCAGCAGCATAACTAGCGGGGGCTACACAGATACGCAGTATTTT. Translation: CASSITSGGYTDTQYF.

The J gene is TRBJ2-1, the V gene TRBV7-3; 10 bases align to TRBD2. The V gene's germline CDR1 is SGHTA and CDR2 FQGTGA. The J segment lost 8 bases and the V segment lost 2 bases, leaving 15 bases of the junction unmatched. The length of the CDR3 is 18 residues. CDR3 nucleotide sequence: TGTGCCAGCAGCTTACTTGTTGCTAGCGGGAGAACGGAAGATGAGCAGTTCTTC. This translates into CASSLLVASGRTEDEQFF.

The V call is TRBV6-4, the J call TRBJ2-3; TRBD1 aligns across 7 bases. The length of the CDR3 is 14 residues. CDR1 and CDR2 (germline): MRHNA, SNTAGT. J lost 1 base, V lost 3 bases, and 1 base had no gene match. In nucleotides, the CDR3 is TGTGCCAGCAGTGAGACAGGGCGCACAGATACGCAGTATTTT. Translated, it gives CASSETGRTDTQYF.

The V gene is TRBV5-4, the J gene TRBJ1-2, with a weak D call TRBD1 (5 bases). V lost 2 bases and J lost 5, with 10 bases in between. The CDR3 is 13 amino acids. Germline V gives CDR1 SGHNT, CDR2 YYREEE (reference sequence). As DNA, the CDR3 is TGTGCCAGCAGCTTAGACAGTGTATATGGCTACACCTTC. Amino acids: CASSLDSVYGYTF.

The rearrangement joins TRBV4-3 to TRBJ1-5, with 9 bases aligning to TRBD1. The CDR3 has 17 amino acids. J lost 1 base, V lost 1 base, and 5 bases had no gene match. The germline CDR1 and CDR2 sequences are LGHNA and YSLEER. The CDR3 sequence: CASSQGRTGASNQPQHF. In DNA, the CDR3 is TGCGCCAGCAGCCAAGGGAGGACAGGGGCCAGCAATCAGCCCCAGCATTTT.

V is TRBV7-2 and J is TRBJ2-2; TRBD1 aligns across 7 bases. The CDR3 is 16 residues long. V dropped 4 bases and J dropped 4; count of bases not matched to a gene: 9. Germline V CDR1 and CDR2: SGHTA, FQGNSA. CDR3 nucleotides: TGTGCCAGCAGCTCCCAGGGGGTGGGGATCACCGGGGAGCTGTTTTTT. This sequence encodes CASSSQGVGITGELFF.

V gene TRBV18 combines with J gene TRBJ2-3; the match to TRBD2 covers 8 bases. The CDR3 loop spans 15 amino acids. V shed 3 bases and J 4 bases; nucleotides not matched to a gene: 6. Looked up from germline, CDR1 is KGHSH and CDR2 is LQKENI. The CDR3, as DNA: TGTGCCAGCTCACCGTCGGGAGGGCCCTCAGATACGCAGTATTTT. This translates into CASSPSGGPSDTQYF. The variable domain in full, completed from reference TRBV18 and TRBJ2-3, reads NAGVMQNPRHLVRRRGQEARLRCSPMKGHSHVYWYRQLPEEGLKFMVYLQKENIIDESGMPKERFSAEFPKEGPSILRIQQVVRGDSAAYFCASSPSGGPSDTQYFGPGTRLTVL.

V usage is TRBV6-1 and J usage is TRBJ1-2, with unresolved D. The germline V gene has CDR1 MNHNS and CDR2 SASEGT. V gave up 1 base and J gave up 6 bases, with 15 bases separating them. This CDR3 is built from 15 residues. CDR3: CASSEVMMEPDGYTF. The CDR3 DNA sequence: TGTGCCAGCAGTGAAGTAATGATGGAGCCGGATGGCTACACCTTC.

The rearrangement links TRBV10-3 to TRBJ2-1; 14 bases map to TRBD2. Germline values: CDR1 ENHRY, CDR2 SYGVKD. After removal of 6 bases from V and 9 bases from J, the junction contained 4 bases not matched to a gene. CDR3 length: 14 residues. The chain's CDR3 is CAIRTSGGESEQFF. The CDR3 DNA follows: TGTGCCATCAGGACTAGCGGGGGGGAGAGTGAGCAGTTCTTC.

The chain employs TRBV6-6 and TRBJ1-4; no firm D call. Trimming stripped 6 bases from V and 5 bases from J, with 13 bases between. Germline lookup yields CDR1 MNHNY and CDR2 SVGAGI (reference sequence). The CDR3 has 14 residues. CDR3 DNA: TGTGCCAGCAGGACTAACCCCCCAAATGAAAAACTGTTTTTT. It specifies CASRTNPPNEKLFF.

This clone has at least ten counts. The CDR3 spells CASSLIFGSGANVLTF. CDR3 in DNA: TGTGCCAGCAGTTTGATCTTCGGCTCTGGGGCCAACGTCCTGACTTTC. The chain links TRBV28 to TRBJ2-6; D is uncertain. Germline V gives CDR1 MDHEN, CDR2 SYDVKM. Between the trimmed V and J ends, which lost 3 bases and 0 bases, there was a span of 9 bases. The CDR3 covers 16 residues.

The CDR3 spells CASSYSTWRNGYTF. CDR3 nucleotides: TGTGCCAGCAGTTACTCGACATGGCGAAATGGCTACACCTTC. The chain recombines TRBV6-2 or TRBV6-3 with TRBJ1-2; no clear D. CDR1 is MNHEY and CDR2 is SVGEGT in the germline V gene. This CDR3 comprises 14 residues. V gave up 0 bases and J gave up 6 bases, with 11 bases separating them.

This clone was observed at least ten times. The chain links TRBV15 to TRBJ2-7, with D perhaps matching TRBD1 (6 bases). The CDR3 is made up of 14 amino acids. V was trimmed by 0 bases and J by 4 bases, leaving 10 bases between them. Germline V lookup: CDR1 LNHNV, CDR2 YYDKDF (reference sequence). CDR3 loop: CATSRDPQGYEQYF. CDR3 in DNA: TGTGCCACCAGCAGAGATCCCCAGGGGTACGAGCAGTACTTC.

The chain uses TRBV9 and TRBJ2-1, with TRBD2 matching over 9 bases. Trimming took 2 bases from V and 2 from J; bases not matched to a gene: 5. The CDR3 is 16 amino acids. Germline assignment: CDR1 SGDLS and CDR2 YYNGEE. The CDR3 DNA follows: TGTGCCAGCAGCGTGACGATAGCGGGAGCCTACAATGAGCAGTTCTTC. It is translated as CASSVTIAGAYNEQFF. The full variable domain, with the rest looked up from reference TRBV9 and TRBJ2-1, is DSGVTQTPKHLITATGQRVTLRCSPRSGDLSVYWYQQSLDQGLQFLIQYYNGEERAKGNILERFSAQQFPDLHSELNLSSLELGDSALYFCASSVTIAGAYNEQFFGPGTRLTVL.

V is TRBV5-1 and J is TRBJ2-1; 10 bases line up with TRBD2. The CDR3 is 15 residues long. Trimming took 4 bases from V and 4 from J; bases not matched to a gene: 5. CDR1 is SGHRS, CDR2 YFSETQ, per germline. The DNA of the CDR3 is TGCGCCAGCAGCCCGACTAGCGGGCAGTACAATGAGCAGTTCTTC. Protein sequence: CASSPTSGQYNEQFF.

This chain joins TRBV19 and TRBJ2-1, with D hard to call. Trimming left V 3 bases short and J 9 bases short, with 12 bases between. Per the germline V gene, CDR1 is LNHDA and CDR2 is SQIVND (reference sequence). CDR3 length: 13 amino acids. CDR3 residues: CASSIGPEAEQFF. In nucleotides, the CDR3 is TGTGCCAGTAGTATCGGTCCCGAGGCTGAGCAGTTCTTC.

A single count supports this clone. CDR3 nucleotide sequence: TGTGCCAGCAGCGCCCCCGCGGGGAGCTCCTATAATTCACCCCTCCACTTT. It codes for CASSAPAGSSYNSPLHF. The V and J genes are TRBV9 and TRBJ1-6; no clear D. Germline CDR1 is SGDLS and CDR2 is YYNGEE. V lost 3 bases to trimming and J lost 0 bases, with 13 bases between them. The CDR3 has 17 residues.

The chain couples TRBV9 to TRBJ2-3, with 7 bases aligning to TRBD2. The V segment lost 1 base and the J segment 6 bases; nucleotides outside the gene matches: 11. The CDR3 has 16 residues. The germline CDR1 and CDR2 sequences are SGDLS and YYNGEE. The CDR3 is CASSVSPAGLRDTQYF. CDR3 coding DNA: TGTGCCAGCAGCGTATCCCCAGCGGGGCTAAGGGATACGCAGTATTTT.